This T cell receptor beta chain was found in a study of post-analysis software for immune sequencing data. Study background: Relapsing-remitting, secondary progressive and progressive-relapsing courses of multiple sclerosis were included.

Points from the study as a whole: Normalized Chao1 diversity was significantly lower in multiple sclerosis patients than in controls. Controls showed lower frequencies than patients for roughly five TRBV segments, and TRBV5-6, TRBV5-1 and TRBV20-1 were among these.

About this clonotype itself: Its antigen is unknown.

Incorporated into the TCR beta cDNA libraries were unique molecular identifiers, which served to reduce PCR and sequencing biases. When 1 to 10 million T cells were used, they gave some 520,000 cDNA molecules. One entry per CDR3 protein results from TCRdb running MiXCR on the PCR reads. This sample has about 460,000 distinct CDR3 sequences, with roughly 46% found just once. The V end was cut by 0 bases, the J end by 5 bases, with 17 bases between. The CDR3 length is 16 residues. The germline gives CDR1 DFQATT, CDR2 SNEGSKA (reference sequence). This TCR came from a girl aged 5-17 years with multiple sclerosis. The J gene is TRBJ2-1, the V gene TRBV20-1; the D call may be TRBD1 or TRBD2 (5 bases each). The sequencing sample was made of blood. This CDR3 is CSAREIGAVGDNEQFF. Here the CDR3 DNA reads TGCAGTGCTAGAGAGATAGGAGCGGTGGGGGACAATGAGCAGTTCTTC.